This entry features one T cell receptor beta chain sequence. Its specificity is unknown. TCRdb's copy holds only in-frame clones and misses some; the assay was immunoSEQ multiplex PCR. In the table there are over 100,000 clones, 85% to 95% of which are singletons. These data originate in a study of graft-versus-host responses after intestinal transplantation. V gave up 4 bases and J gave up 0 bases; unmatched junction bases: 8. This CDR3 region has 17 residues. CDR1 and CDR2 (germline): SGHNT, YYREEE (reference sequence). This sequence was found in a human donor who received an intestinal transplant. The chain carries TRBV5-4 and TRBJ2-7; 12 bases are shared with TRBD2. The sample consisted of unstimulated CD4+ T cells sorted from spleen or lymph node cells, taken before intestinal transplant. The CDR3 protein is CASSRGLAGTDSYEQYF. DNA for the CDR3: TGTGCCAGCAGCCGCGGACTAGCGGGGACAGACTCCTACGAGCAGTACTTC.